A selection of T cell receptor beta chains follows, all from one sample in a study of tumor and adjacent non-tumor tissue in lung cancer. TCRdb reprocessed the multiplex PCR reads via MiXCR and lists one record per CDR3 protein. The table has 75,000 to 80,000 distinct CDR3 sequences, roughly 80% seen once. Sequencing was performed on lung tumor tissue. All receptors come from a woman between 45 and 65 years old with non-small cell lung cancer. Each CDR3 is given with its conserved first and last residue. Fields, in order: clone size, J gene, D gene, V gene, CDR3 length, CDR3 DNA, CDR3 protein. A D gene is named only where the DNA matches it firmly. Size is omitted from some rows. Given values are once, few, many or a class for expanded clones.

many TRBJ2-1 TRBD2 TRBV14 16 TGTGCCAGCAGCCAAGATCGGGTAGCGGGAAGGGATGAGCAGTTCTTC CASSQDRVAGRDEQFF
NA TRBJ2-6 TRBD2 TRBV20-1 18 TGCAATGCTAGGACTAGCGGGAGGATAAACTCTGGGGCCAACGTCCTGACTTTT CNARTSGRINSGANVLTF
NA TRBJ2-7 NA TRBV11-2 15 TGTGCCAGCAGCTTAGAAATATGGATCTCCTACGAGCAGTACTTC CASSLEIWISYEQYF
NA TRBJ2-5 NA TRBV4-1 16 TGCGCCAGCAGCCAAGTCAAGAGGAGTGGCCAAGAGACCCAGTACTTC CASSQVKRSGQETQYF
many TRBJ2-3 TRBD2 TRBV10-3 13 TGTGCCATCAGGAGCGGGACCACAGATACGCAGTATTTT CAIRSGTTDTQYF
NA TRBJ2-7 TRBD1 TRBV28 15 TGTGCCAGCAGTTATGGGAGACAGGGATACTACGAGCAGTACTTC CASSYGRQGYYEQYF
NA TRBJ2-7 TRBD1 TRBV20-1 13 TGCAGTGCGGACCCGGACAGGGATAACGAGCAGTACTTC CSADPDRDNEQYF
once TRBJ2-1 NA TRBV5-5 13 TGTGCCAGCAGCTTGGGGACAAACTATGAGCAGTTCTTC CASSLGTNYEQFF
NA TRBJ2-1 NA TRBV6-2/TRBV6-3 14 TGTGTCAGCAGTTACTCGGCGGGCTACAATGAACAGTTCTTC CVSSYSAGYNEQFF
once TRBJ2-4 NA TRBV6-2/TRBV6-3 13 TGTGCCAGCAGGAAGGGAGGCAAAAGCATTCAGTACTTC CASRKGGKSIQYF
NA TRBJ2-2 TRBD1 TRBV20-1 16 TGCAGTGCTAGAGATCCGGGACAGGCTAACACCGAGGAGCTGTTTTTT CSARDPGQANTEELFF
NA TRBJ1-1 NA TRBV29-1 13 TGCAGCGTTGAAGAGAACCTCAACACTGAAGCTTTCTTT CSVEENLNTEAFF
NA TRBJ1-2 TRBD1 TRBV6-2/TRBV6-3 14 TGTGCCAGCAGTTTCAAGGGGGCGAGCTATGGCTACACGTTC CASSFKGASYGYTF
NA TRBJ2-7 NA TRBV12-3/TRBV12-4 16 TGCGCCAGCAGTACTCGAGTGAGAGACCTACCCTACGAGCAGTACTTC CASSTRVRDLPYEQYF
NA TRBJ2-1 TRBD1 TRBV11-2 17 TGTGACAGCACCCCAGAGGACAGGGGAAGCTCCTACAATGAGCAGTTCTTC CDSTPEDRGSSYNEQFF
NA TRBJ1-1 NA TRBV12-3/TRBV12-4 12 TGTGACTGCACCTTGACCAACACTGAAGCTTTCTTT CDCTLTNTEAFF
many TRBJ2-1 NA TRBV7-3 15 TGTGCCAGCAGCTTAGGGACGAGTACCTACAATGAGCAGTTCTTC CASSLGTSTYNEQFF
NA TRBJ2-7 TRBD1 TRBV20-1 13 TGCAGTGTTTCCACAGGGGTTGAATACGAGCAATACTTC CSVSTGVEYEQYF
medium-sized TRBJ2-1 TRBD2 TRBV6-6 16 TGTGCCACCGCCGGGACTAGCGATGTTTCTGTCCATGAGCAGTTCTTC CATAGTSDVSVHEQFF
NA TRBJ2-1 NA TRBV20-1 11 TGCAGTGCTCACGTTGGGAACCTCCAGTTTTTC CSAHVGNLQFF